This T cell receptor beta chain was documented in a study of CD8 T cells in ankylosing spondylitis. General study points: Typical of ankylosing spondylitis blood, it appeared, was a TCR beta motif of several highly homologous variants. Significantly higher representation of disease-linked clones was reported for matched ankylosing spondylitis synovial fluid.

This clonotype was counted only a few times. As yet, its antigen is unknown. In TCRdb, the 5' RACE reads were re-called with MiXCR into one record per CDR3 protein. The repertoire holds approximately 540,000 distinct CDR3 sequences, with roughly 13% as singletons. V was trimmed by 7 bases and J by 0 bases, leaving 7 bases between them. The germline V gene has CDR1 DFQATT and CDR2 SNEGSKA (reference sequence). There are 12 residues in the CDR3. The sequencing input was blood, either unsorted or a sorted T cell fraction (not recorded which). The clonotype comes from a male donor with ankylosing spondylitis. This chain uses TRBV20-1 with TRBJ2-1; D is undetermined. The CDR3 coding sequence is TGCAGTGTTGTCCCCTCCTACAATGAGCAGTTCTTC. Its protein product is CSVVPSYNEQFF.